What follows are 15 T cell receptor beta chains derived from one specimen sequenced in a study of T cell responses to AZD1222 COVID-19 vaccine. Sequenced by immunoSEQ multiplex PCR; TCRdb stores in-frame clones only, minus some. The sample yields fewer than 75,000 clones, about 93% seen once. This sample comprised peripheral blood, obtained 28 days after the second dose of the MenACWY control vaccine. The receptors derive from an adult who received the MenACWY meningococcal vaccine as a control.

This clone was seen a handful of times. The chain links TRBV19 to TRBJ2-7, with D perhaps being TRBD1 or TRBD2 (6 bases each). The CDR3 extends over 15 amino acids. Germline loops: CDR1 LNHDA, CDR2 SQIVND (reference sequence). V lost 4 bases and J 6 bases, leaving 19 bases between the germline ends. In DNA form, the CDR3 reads TGTGCCAGTAGTACCATACATACAGGGAGGCGCGAGCAGTACTTC. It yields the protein CASSTIHTGRREQYF.

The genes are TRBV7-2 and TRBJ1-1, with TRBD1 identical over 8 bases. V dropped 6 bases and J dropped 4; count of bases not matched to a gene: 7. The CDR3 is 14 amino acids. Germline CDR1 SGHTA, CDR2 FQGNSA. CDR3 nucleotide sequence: TGTGCCAGCAGGGCGGGACAGGAAGGCACTGAAGCTTTCTTT. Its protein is CASRAGQEGTEAFF.

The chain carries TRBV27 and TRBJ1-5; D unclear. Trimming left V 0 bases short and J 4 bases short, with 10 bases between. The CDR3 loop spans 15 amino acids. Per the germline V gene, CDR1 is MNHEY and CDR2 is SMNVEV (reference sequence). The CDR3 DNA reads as TGTGCCAGCAGTTTATCATCGCCAGGTAATCAGCCCCAGCATTTT. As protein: CASSLSSPGNQPQHF.

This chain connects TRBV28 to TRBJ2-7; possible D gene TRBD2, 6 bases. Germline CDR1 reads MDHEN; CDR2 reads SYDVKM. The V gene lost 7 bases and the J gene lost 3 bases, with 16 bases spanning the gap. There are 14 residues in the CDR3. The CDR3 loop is CASTPGGTIYEQYF. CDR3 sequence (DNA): TGTGCCAGCACCCCGGGCGGGACCATCTACGAGCAGTACTTC.

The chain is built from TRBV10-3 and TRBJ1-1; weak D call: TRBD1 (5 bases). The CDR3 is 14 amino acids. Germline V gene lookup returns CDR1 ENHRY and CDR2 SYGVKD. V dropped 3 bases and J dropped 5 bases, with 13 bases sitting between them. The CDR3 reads CAISDQGFRTEAFF. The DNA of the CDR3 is TGTGCCATCAGTGATCAGGGTTTTCGGACTGAAGCTTTCTTT.

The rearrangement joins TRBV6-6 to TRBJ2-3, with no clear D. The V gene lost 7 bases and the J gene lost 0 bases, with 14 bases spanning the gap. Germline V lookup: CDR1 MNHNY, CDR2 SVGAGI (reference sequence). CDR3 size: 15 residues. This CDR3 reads CASTQKAPSTDTQYF. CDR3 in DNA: TGTGCCAGCACCCAAAAGGCTCCTAGCACAGATACGCAGTATTTT.

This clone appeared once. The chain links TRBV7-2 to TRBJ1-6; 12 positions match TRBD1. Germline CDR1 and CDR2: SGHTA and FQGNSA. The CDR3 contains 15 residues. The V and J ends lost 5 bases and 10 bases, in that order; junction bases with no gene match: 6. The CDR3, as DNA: TGTGCCAGCAGCGGGTGGGGGACAGGGGGCTCACCCCTCCACTTT. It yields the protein CASSGWGTGGSPLHF. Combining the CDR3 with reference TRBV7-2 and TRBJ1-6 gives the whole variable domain GAGVSQSPSNKVTEKGKDVELRCDPISGHTALYWYRQSLGQGLEFLIYFQGNSAPDKSGLPSDRFSAERTGGSVSTLTIQRTQQEDSAVYLCASSGWGTGGSPLHFGNGTRLTVT.

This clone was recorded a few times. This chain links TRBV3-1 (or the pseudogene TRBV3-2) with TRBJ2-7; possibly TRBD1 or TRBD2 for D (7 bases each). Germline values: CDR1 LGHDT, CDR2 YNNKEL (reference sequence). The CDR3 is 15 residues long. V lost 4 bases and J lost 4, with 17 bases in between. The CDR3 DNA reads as TGTGCCAGCAGCCCCCGGGGGGACAGATTTTACGAGCAGTACTTC. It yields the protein CASSPRGDRFYEQYF.

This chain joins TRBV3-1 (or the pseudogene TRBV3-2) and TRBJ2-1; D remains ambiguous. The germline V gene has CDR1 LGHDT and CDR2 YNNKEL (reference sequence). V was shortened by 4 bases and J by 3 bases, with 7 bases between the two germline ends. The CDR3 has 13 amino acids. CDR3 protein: CASSPVDYNEQFF. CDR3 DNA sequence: TGTGCCAGCAGCCCGGTCGACTACAATGAGCAGTTCTTC.

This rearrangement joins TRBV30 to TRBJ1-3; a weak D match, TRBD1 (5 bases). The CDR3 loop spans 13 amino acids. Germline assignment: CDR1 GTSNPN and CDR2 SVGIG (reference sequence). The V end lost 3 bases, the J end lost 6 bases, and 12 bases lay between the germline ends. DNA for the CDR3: TGTGCCTGGAGAACAGGACCTTCAAACACCATATATTTT. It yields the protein CAWRTGPSNTIYF.

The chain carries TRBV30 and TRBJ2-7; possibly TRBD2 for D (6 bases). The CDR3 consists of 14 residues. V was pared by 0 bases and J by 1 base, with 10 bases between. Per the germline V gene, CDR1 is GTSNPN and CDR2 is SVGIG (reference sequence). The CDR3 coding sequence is TGTGCCTGGAGTGTAGGAGGGACGTCCTACGAGCAGTACTTC. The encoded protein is CAWSVGGTSYEQYF.

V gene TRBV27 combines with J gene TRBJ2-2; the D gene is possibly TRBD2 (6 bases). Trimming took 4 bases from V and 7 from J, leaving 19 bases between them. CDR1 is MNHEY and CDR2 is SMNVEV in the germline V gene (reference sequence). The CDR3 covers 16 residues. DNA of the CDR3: TGTGCCAGCAGTTCGCCCCTTTCGGGAGTCTTCGGGGAGCTGTTTTTT. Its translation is CASSSPLSGVFGELFF.

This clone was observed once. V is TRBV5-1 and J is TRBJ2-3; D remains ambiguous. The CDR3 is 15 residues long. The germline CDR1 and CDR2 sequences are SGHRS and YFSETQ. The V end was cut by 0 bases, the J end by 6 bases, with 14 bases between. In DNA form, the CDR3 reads TGCGCCAGCAGCTTGGCCCTTGAACCAAGGGATACGCAGTATTTT. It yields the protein CASSLALEPRDTQYF.

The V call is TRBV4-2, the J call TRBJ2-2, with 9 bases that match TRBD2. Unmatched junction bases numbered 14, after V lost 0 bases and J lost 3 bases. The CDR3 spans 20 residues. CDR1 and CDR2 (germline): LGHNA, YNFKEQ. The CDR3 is CASSQDPQQRLAAHTGELFF. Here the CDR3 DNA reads TGTGCCAGCAGCCAAGACCCCCAACAACGACTAGCGGCACACACCGGGGAGCTGTTTTTT.

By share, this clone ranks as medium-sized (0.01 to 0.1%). CDR3 nucleotides: TGTGCCAGCAGCTACCCGGACAGCTACGAGCAGTACTTC. Its translation is CASSYPDSYEQYF. J is TRBJ2-7 and V is TRBV7-2; tentatively, D is TRBD1 (6 bases). Germline CDR1 SGHTA, CDR2 FQGNSA. The V end lost 4 bases, the J end lost 3 bases, and 10 bases lay between the germline ends. The CDR3 contains 13 residues.